This T cell receptor (beta chain) was sequenced for a study of blood T cells in healthy people across ages. Germline-derived CDR1 and CDR2 are SQVTM and ANQGSEA. Trimming cost V 4 bases and J 5 bases, with 6 bases left between them. This CDR3 comprises 10 residues. Study outcomes and limitations: Older age went with lower TCR beta diversity per million T cells, in a roughly linear way. Reliance upon unsorted PBMCs precluded definitive naive versus antigen-experienced comparison.

A second about 6 to 12 cycle PCR used barcoded and J-beta primers. TCRdb independently ran MiXCR on the 5' RACE reads; one entry per CDR3 protein. Seen here are approximately 760,000 distinct CDR3 sequences, around 25% observed once, and the top ten hold just under 9.5%. This clonotype has more than one count but fewer than ten. The antigen remains undetermined. The data also belong to a second study, concerning T cells of mothers and their children.

Sequencing was carried out using blood. V gene TRBV29-1 combines with J gene TRBJ2-7; D is uncertain. The clonotype originates from a boy between 10 and 17 years old in good health. CDR3: CSVGSDEQYF. Written as DNA, the CDR3 is TGCAGCGTTGGTTCGGACGAGCAGTACTTC.